One sample yielded the 11 T cell receptor beta chains listed below, sequenced in a study of cytotoxic CD8 clonotypes in ibrutinib-treated CLL (dated by TCRdb to about 2021). Library method: the immunoSEQ multiplex PCR assay. TCRdb took over this immuneACCESS table, retaining in-frame rearrangements with V and J assigned. Such tables are incomplete; in checked studies, under half of the missing clones stem from an unresolved V gene, and the remainder is unexplained. For this sample there are about 120,000 clones; 50% to 65% appear just once. The top ten clones comprise around a third of the sample. Reading the label with the study, this specimen's time point is: approximately 25 months on ibrutinib. This specimen was PBMCs, taken after 24 months of ibrutinib treatment. These receptors were collected from a human donor with chronic lymphocytic leukemia.

This clone has only a few counts. V and J are TRBV23-1 and TRBJ1-1; D remains ambiguous. TRBV23-1 is an ORF, and what it does is uncertain. Trimming left V 9 bases short and J 9 bases short, with 17 bases between. This CDR3 contains 12 residues. The CDR3 spells CARRPGSRQAFF. The CDR3 DNA sequence: TGCGCCAGGAGACCGGGATCCCGGCAAGCTTTCTTT.

V gene TRBV5-1 combines with J gene TRBJ1-3; D is perhaps TRBD1 (5 bases). Trimming took 0 bases from V and 2 from J, leaving 9 bases between them. Germline V gene lookup returns CDR1 SGHRS and CDR2 YFSETQ. This CDR3 spans 15 amino acids. The CDR3 here is CASSLGGGTGNTIYF. CDR3 nucleotides: TGCGCCAGCAGCTTGGGTGGGGGTACTGGAAACACCATATATTTT.

The DNA of the CDR3 is TGTGCCAGCGTCATCCAGCGGCATACGCAGTATTTT. Its protein is CASVIQRHTQYF. The V gene is TRBV7-2, the J gene TRBJ2-3, with D maybe TRBD2 (5 bases). The CDR3 consists of 12 residues. The germline V gene encodes CDR1 SGHTA and CDR2 FQGNSA. Trimming removed 8 bases at V and 7 bases at J, with 13 bases between. The entire variable domain, with the rest obtained from reference TRBV7-2 and TRBJ2-3, is as follows: GAGVSQSPSNKVTEKGKDVELRCDPISGHTALYWYRQSLGQGLEFLIYFQGNSAPDKSGLPSDRFSAERTGGSVSTLTIQRTQQEDSAVYLCASVIQRHTQYFGPGTRLTVL.

The chain employs TRBV25-1 and TRBJ1-4; TRBD1 is a possible D gene (5 bases). V lost 4 bases, J lost 1 base, and 10 bases lay in between. Germline CDR1 is MGHDK and CDR2 is SYGVNS. The CDR3 runs 15 residues. The CDR3: CASSGATGTNEKLFF. The CDR3 region has the DNA TGTGCCAGCAGTGGAGCTACAGGAACTAATGAAAAACTGTTTTTT. The entire variable domain, with the rest obtained from reference TRBV25-1 and TRBJ1-4, is as follows: EADIYQTPRYLVIGTGKKITLECSQTMGHDKMYWYQQDPGMELHLIHYSYGVNSTEKGDLSSESTVSRIRTEHFPLTLESARPSHTSQYLCASSGATGTNEKLFFGSGTQLSVL.

This rearrangement joins TRBV6-5 to TRBJ2-7; unclear D gene. Between the trimmed V and J ends, which lost 4 bases and 7 bases, there was a span of 14 bases. The CDR3 consists of 13 residues. Germline CDR1 MNHEY, CDR2 SVGAGI. The CDR3 DNA sequence: TGTGCCAGCAGTTTCCAAAATTTGGGAGAGCAGTACTTC. Its translation: CASSFQNLGEQYF.

The CDR3 here is CASTDRAGNTIYF. CDR3 coding DNA: TGTGCCAGCACGGACAGGGCTGGAAACACCATATATTTT. The chain couples TRBV25-1 to TRBJ1-3, with TRBD1 identical over 8 bases. Germline V lookup: CDR1 MGHDK, CDR2 SYGVNS. This CDR3 spans 13 amino acids. The V gene end was trimmed by 7 bases and the J gene end by 2 bases; junction bases not matched to a gene: 1.

The V call is TRBV11-2, the J call TRBJ2-3, with no clear D. The V gene's germline CDR1 is SGHAT and CDR2 FQNNGV. With 4 bases removed from V and 0 bases from J, the gap between germline ends came to 11 bases. The CDR3 is 15 residues long. In DNA, the CDR3 is TGTGCCAGCAGCTCGGAAAGGCGGAGCACAGATACGCAGTATTTT. Its translation is CASSSERRSTDTQYF.

V is TRBV15 and J is TRBJ1-1; D remains unclear. The V end was cut by 8 bases, the J end by 5 bases, with 12 bases between. The germline V gene encodes CDR1 LNHNV and CDR2 YYDKDF (reference sequence). This CDR3 contains 12 residues. CDR3 protein: CATPKGLTEAFF. Written as DNA, the CDR3 is TGTGCCACCCCTAAAGGCTTGACTGAAGCTTTCTTT.

This clone showed up just a few times. CDR3 sequence reads: CATGGPGETQYF. The CDR3, as DNA: TGTGCCACCGGCGGTCCGGGGGAGACCCAGTACTTC. The rearrangement uses TRBV19 and TRBJ2-5; TRBD2 might be the D (5 bases). This CDR3 is 12 amino acids long. The germline gives CDR1 LNHDA, CDR2 SQIVND (reference sequence). Trimming stripped 10 bases from V and 5 bases from J, with 14 bases between. Full variable domain (outside the CDR3, taken from reference TRBV19 and TRBJ2-5): DGGITQSPKYLFRKEGQNVTLSCEQNLNHDAMYWYRQDPGQGLRLIYYSQIVNDFQKGDIAEGYSVSREKKESFPLTVTSAQKNPTAFYLCATGGPGETQYFGPGTRLLVL.

The chain links TRBV9 to TRBJ1-6; a weak D match, TRBD1 (6 bases). Germline CDR1 is SGDLS and CDR2 is YYNGEE. This CDR3 has 15 residues. Deletions cut 1 base from V and 10 bases from J, with 15 bases between. The CDR3 DNA follows: TGTGCCAGCAGCGTAAGTCCCACAGGGCCATCACCCCTCCACTTT. Its protein product is CASSVSPTGPSPLHF.

The chain recombines TRBV7-9 with TRBJ2-1, with D maybe TRBD1 (5 bases). V lost 5 bases and J lost 9, with 11 bases in between. The germline V gene encodes CDR1 SEHNR and CDR2 FQNEAQ (reference sequence). The length of the CDR3 is 12 residues. The CDR3 region is CASSQGPREQFF. Here the CDR3 DNA reads TGTGCCAGCAGCCAGGGCCCCCGTGAGCAGTTCTTC.